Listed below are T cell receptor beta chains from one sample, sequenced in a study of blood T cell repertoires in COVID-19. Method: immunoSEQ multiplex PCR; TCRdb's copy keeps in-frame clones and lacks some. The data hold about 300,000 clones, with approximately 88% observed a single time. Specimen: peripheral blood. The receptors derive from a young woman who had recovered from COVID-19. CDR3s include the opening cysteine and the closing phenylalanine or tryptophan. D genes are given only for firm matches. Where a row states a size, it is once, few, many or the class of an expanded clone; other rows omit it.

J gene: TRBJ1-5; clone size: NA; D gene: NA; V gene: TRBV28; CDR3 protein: CASSLGQPINQPQHF; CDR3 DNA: TGTGCCAGCAGTTTAGGACAGCCAATCAATCAGCCCCAGCATTTT
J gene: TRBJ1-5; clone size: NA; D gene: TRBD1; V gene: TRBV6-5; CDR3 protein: CASTHLGQGYQPQHF; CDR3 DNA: TGTGCCAGCACCCACCTGGGACAGGGTTACCAGCCCCAGCATTTT
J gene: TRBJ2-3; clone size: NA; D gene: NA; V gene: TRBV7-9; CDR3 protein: CASSPWAGAVTDTQYF; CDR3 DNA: TGTGCCAGCAGCCCCTGGGCAGGGGCCGTCACAGATACGCAGTATTTT
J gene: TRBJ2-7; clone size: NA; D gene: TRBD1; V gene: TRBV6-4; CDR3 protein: CASSRKTGAPDEQYF; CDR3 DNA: TGTGCCAGCAGCAGGAAGACAGGGGCCCCGGACGAGCAGTACTTC
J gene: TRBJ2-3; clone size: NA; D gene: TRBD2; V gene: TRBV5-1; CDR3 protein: CASSRTPVSGGGPSTDTQYF; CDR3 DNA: TGCGCCAGCAGCAGAACTCCCGTGTCGGGGGGGGGACCTAGCACAGATACGCAGTATTTT
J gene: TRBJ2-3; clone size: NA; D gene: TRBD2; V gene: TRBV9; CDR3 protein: CASGLAGGPTDTQYF; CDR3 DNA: TGTGCCAGCGGCTTAGCGGGGGGGCCGACAGATACGCAGTATTTT
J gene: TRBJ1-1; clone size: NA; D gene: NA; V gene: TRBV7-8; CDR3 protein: CASSLAVQGTEAFF; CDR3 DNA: TGTGCCAGCAGCTTAGCGGTACAGGGCACTGAAGCTTTCTTT
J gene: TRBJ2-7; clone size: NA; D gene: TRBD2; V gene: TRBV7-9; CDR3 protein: CASSLVSGGEQYF; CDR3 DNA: TGTGCCAGCAGCTTAGTTTCGGGAGGCGAGCAGTACTTC
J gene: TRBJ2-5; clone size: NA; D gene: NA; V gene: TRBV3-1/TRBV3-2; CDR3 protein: CASSPNQETQYF; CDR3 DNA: TGTGCCAGCAGCCCAAACCAAGAGACCCAGTACTTC
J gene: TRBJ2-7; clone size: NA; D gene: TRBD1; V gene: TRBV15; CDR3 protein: CATSPRTGGTYEQYF; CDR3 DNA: TGTGCCACCAGCCCACGGACAGGGGGTACCTACGAGCAGTACTTC
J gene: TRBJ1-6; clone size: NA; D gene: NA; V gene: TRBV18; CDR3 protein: CASSPGGGGSPLHF; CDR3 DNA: TGTGCCAGCTCACCGGGAGGGGGAGGTTCACCCCTCCACTTT
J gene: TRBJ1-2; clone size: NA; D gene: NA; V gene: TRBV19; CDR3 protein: CASSRVENYGYTF; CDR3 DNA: TGTGCCAGTAGTCGAGTAGAGAACTATGGCTACACCTTC
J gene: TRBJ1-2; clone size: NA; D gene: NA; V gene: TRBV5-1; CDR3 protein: CASSRLAGAARDGYTF; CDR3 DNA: TGCGCCAGCAGCAGGTTGGCAGGGGCGGCTCGAGATGGCTACACCTTC
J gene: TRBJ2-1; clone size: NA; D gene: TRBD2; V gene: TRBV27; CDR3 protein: CASSTQGLAGGYNEQFF; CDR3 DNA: TGTGCCAGCAGTACACAGGGACTAGCGGGGGGCTACAATGAGCAGTTCTTC
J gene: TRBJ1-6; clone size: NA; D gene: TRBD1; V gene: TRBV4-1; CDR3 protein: CASSLIGTANSPLHF; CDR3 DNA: TGCGCCAGCAGCCTGATTGGGACAGCGAATTCACCCCTCCACTTT
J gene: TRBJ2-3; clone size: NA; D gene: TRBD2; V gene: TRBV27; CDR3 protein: CASSSGLAGPKYTDTQYF; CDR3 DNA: TGTGCCAGCAGTTCCGGACTAGCGGGGCCGAAATACACAGATACGCAGTATTTT
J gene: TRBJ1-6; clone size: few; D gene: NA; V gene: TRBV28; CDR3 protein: CASSVTRGGSPLHF; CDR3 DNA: TGTGCCAGCAGTGTAACCCGGGGTGGCTCACCCCTCCACTTT
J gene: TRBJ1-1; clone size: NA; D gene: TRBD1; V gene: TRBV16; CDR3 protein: CASSTGVNTEAFF; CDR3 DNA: TGTGCCAGCAGCACAGGGGTGAACACTGAAGCTTTCTTT
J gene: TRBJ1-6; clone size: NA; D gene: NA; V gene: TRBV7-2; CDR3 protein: CASSLGDSGGGSPLHF; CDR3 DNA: TGTGCCAGCAGCTTAGGTGATTCCGGGGGAGGTTCACCCCTCCACTTT
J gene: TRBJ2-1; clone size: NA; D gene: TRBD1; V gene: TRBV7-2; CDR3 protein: CASSHGQVGNEQFF; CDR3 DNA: TGTGCCAGCAGCCATGGACAGGTTGGGAATGAGCAGTTCTTC
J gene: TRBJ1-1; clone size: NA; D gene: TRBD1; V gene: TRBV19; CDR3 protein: CASRGQNQMNTEAFF; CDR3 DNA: TGTGCCAGTAGGGGACAGAATCAAATGAACACTGAAGCTTTCTTT
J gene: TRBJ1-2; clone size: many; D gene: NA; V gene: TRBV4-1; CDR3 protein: CASSANDLGLANYGYTF; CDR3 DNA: TGCGCCAGCTCTGCGAACGATTTGGGACTCGCTAACTATGGCTACACCTTC
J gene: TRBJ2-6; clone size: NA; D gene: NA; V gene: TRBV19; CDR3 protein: CASAGANSGANVLTF; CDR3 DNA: TGTGCCAGTGCAGGGGCGAACTCTGGGGCCAACGTCCTGACTTTC
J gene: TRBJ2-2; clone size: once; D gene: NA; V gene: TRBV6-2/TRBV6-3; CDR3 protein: CASSHGVTGELFF; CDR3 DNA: TGTGCCAGCAGCCACGGGGTCACCGGGGAGCTGTTTTTT
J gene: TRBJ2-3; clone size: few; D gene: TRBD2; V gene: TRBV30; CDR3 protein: CAWSGGAGGTDTQYF; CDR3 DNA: TGTGCCTGGAGTGGAGGAGCGGGGGGCACAGATACGCAGTATTTT